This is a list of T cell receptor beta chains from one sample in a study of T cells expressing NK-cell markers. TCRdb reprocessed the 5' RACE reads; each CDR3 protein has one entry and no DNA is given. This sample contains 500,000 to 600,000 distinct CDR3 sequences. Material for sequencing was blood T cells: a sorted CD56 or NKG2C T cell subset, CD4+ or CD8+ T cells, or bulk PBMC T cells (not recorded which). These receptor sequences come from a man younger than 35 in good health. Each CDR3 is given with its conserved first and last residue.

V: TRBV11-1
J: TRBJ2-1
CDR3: CASSLSLGDSTYNEQFF

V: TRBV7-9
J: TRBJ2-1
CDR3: CASSLTVGGNQNEQFF

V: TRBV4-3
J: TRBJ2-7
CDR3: CASGKGLDYEQYF

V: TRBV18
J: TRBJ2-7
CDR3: CASSPFPSGAKSYEQYF

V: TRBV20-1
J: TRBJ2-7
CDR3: CSALRDRDEQYF

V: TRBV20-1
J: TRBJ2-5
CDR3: CSARSRVNQETQYF

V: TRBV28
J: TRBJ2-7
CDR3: CASSLGIRGVYEQYF

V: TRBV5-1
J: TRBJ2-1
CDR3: CASSIKGTSGEQFF

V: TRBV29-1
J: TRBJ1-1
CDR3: CSAAPGQGNTEAFF

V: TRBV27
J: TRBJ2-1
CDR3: CASTTGDSYNEQFF

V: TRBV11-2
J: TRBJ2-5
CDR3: CASSPRRRGSSETQYF

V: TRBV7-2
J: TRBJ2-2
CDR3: CASSFGFGELFF

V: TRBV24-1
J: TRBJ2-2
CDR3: CATASTSGSDTGELFF

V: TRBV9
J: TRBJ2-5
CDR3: CASSLRGDRGQETQYF

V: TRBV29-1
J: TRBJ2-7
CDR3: CSVWTGDSYEQYF

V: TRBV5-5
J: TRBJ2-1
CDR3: CASSWEAESFYNEQFF

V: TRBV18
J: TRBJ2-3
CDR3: CASSGKGPVGTDTQYF

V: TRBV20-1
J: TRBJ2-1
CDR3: CSARVGRRMDEQFF

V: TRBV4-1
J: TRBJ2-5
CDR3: CASSRALQETQYF

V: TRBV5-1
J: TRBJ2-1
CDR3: CASSFNRLSSYNEQFF

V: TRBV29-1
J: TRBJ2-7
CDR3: CSVESPDRGLLEQYF

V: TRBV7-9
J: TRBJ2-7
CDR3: CASSLPQGTEQYF

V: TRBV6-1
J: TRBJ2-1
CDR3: CASSPYKLAGGAFNEQFF

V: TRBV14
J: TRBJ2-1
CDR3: CASSQPGLGSFF

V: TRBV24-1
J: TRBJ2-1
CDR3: CATSDSASGSGQFF

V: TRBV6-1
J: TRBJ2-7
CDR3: CASSRGVGYEQYF

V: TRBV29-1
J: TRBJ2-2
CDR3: CSVEDPGFTGELFF

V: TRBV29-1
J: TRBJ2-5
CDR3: CSVFLPLRETQYF

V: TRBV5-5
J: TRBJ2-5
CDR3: CASRSRTTQETQYF

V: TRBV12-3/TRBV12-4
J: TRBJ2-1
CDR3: CASSFRRGDRNNEQFF

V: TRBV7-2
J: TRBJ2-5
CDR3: CASSPHPGLETQYF

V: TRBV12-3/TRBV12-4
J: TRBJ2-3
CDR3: CASSLEGGKTDTQYF

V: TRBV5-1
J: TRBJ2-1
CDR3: CASSWGQGGPNEQFF

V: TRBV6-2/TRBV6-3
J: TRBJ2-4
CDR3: CAISGGNIQYF

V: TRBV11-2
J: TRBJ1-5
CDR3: CASSLDGRGPQHF

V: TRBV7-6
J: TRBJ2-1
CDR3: CASSQLAGVTAYNEQFF

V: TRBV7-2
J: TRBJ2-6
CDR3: CASSLAAGMGSGANVLTF

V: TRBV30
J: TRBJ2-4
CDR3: CAWSDPEIQYF

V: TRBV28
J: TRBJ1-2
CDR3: CASSLTPRGDNYGYTF

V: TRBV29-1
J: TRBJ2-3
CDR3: CSGSYRAEGDTQYF

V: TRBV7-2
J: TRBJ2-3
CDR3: CASSEARIGTDTQYF

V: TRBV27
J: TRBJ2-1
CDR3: CASSLTRGNEQFF

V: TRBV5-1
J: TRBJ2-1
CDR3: CASMRGGSSYNEQFF

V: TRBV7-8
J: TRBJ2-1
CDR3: CASSLGTSGSGEQFF

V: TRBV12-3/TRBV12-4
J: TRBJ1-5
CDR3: CASSGRGYSNQPQHF

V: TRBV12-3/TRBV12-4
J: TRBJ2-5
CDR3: CASSWGVAEETQYF

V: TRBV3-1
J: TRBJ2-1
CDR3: CASSQDSLGNEQFF

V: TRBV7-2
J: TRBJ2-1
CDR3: CATSGSFGNEQFF

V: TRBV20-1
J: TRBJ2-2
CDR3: CSARPSGNTGELFF

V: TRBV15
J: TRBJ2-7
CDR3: CATSRASGRAYEQYF

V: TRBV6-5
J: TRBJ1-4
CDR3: CASRTGGSEKLFF

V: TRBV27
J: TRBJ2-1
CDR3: CASSLLGVDNEQFF

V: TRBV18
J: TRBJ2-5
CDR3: CASSPWVSGETQYF

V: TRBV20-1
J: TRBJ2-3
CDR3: CSAKSSVSTDTQYF

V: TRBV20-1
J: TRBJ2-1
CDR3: CSARGMQRTSGNEQFF

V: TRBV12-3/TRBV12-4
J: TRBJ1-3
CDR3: CASSFGDGEKRNTIYF

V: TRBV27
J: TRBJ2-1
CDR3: CASSSLPVWRNEQFF

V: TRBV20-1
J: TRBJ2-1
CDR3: CSARAGTEFYNEQFF

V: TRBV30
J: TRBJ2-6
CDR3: CAAQGSSGANVLTF

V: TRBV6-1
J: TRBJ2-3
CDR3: CASRGRYIFADTQYF